The 2 T cell receptor beta chains below were found in one sample sequenced in a study of OX40 agonist ivuxolimab in advanced cancers. Sequencing used immunoSEQ multiplex PCR; TCRdb keeps in-frame clones, though not all of them. Of around 38,000 clones listed, roughly 80% are singletons. Sequenced here: CD4+ or CD8+ T cells sorted from blood, sampled in a trial of the OX40 agonist ivuxolimab. All receptors derive from an adult with an advanced solid tumor such as melanoma, head and neck, liver or kidney cancer.

This clone is labeled as medium-sized. The chain is built from TRBV15 and TRBJ1-4; D remains unclear. V was clipped by 1 base and J by 0 bases, with 6 bases between them. The CDR3 spans 15 residues. Germline V gene lookup returns CDR1 LNHNV and CDR2 YYDKDF (reference sequence). In DNA, the CDR3 is TGTGCCACCAGCAGAGGGGGATCAACTAATGAAAAACTGTTTTTT. Its protein is CATSRGGSTNEKLFF.

Concerning this clone itself: At one of its ends the junction is not consistent with the germline gene, which may arise from a read error. The chain is built from TRBV6-1 and TRBJ2-7; a possible D gene is TRBD2 (6 bases). This CDR3 contains 13 residues. Germline CDR1 MNHNS, CDR2 SASEGT. The CDR3 bases are TGTGCCAGCAGTGGGGACTCCGTACCCGGGGGATTTTTC. Translated: CASSGDSVPGGFF.